The TCR beta chain described here comes from a study of blood T cell repertoires in COVID-19 (dated by TCRdb to the early 2020s). As for the study more broadly: Samples from collaborators originated in the United States, Italy and Spain and spanned both the acute and convalescent phases of COVID-19. The material from the prospective study consisted of cDNA or gDNA derived from T cells, B-cell-depleted T cells, or PBMCs. Subjects who had been exposed to COVID-19, were actively infected with it, or had recovered from it provided the deeply sampled blood TCRbeta repertoires that made up the dataset. A freely available public database, intended as a resource for researchers studying the immune response to SARS-CoV-2, is where the repertoires were released. The samples were drawn from two sources: the first 160 participants of the ongoing ImmuneRACE study, and 1,000 to 1,500 subjects contributed by 6 global collaborators. Sample metadata almost always included a de-identified subject ID, COVID-19 status, age in years and sex. Where HLA class I and class II types were available, the types were taken from metadata supplied by the sample provider, not from assay-based typing.

The CDR3 contains 17 residues, cysteine and phenylalanine counted. CDR3 DNA is the only sequence kept; it has 51 bases, read in frame from the first base. Relative to germline, V is 5 bases shorter and J is 5 bases shorter, with 21 bases between their ends. CDR1 SGHAT and CDR2 FQNNGV are derived from the germline V gene. Points on this clone: No antigen is known for it. Base qualities were left out, and no much larger clone turns up one base away.

Whole blood was collected in K2EDTA tubes by collaborating institutions according to the institutions' own protocols. For TCRbeta analysis, collaborators shipped samples as frozen whole blood, isolated PBMCs, or DNA extracted from either of those sample types. Points the paper makes about the study in general: The amount of clinical and demographic metadata varied by source and participant and was provided uncurated.

The immunoSEQ Assay, a bias-controlled multiplex PCR, was used to amplify TCRbeta CDR3 regions from genomic DNA. The study's processing was this. The number of nucleated cells in each sample was estimated by amplification of reference gene primers within the assay. To quantify the absolute abundance of each unique TCRbeta CDR3 rearrangement, sequence reads were collapsed and filtered. Productive Simpson clonality was computed per sample as the square root of Simpson's diversity index over productive rearrangements. As stored in TCRdb, this immuneACCESS dataset retains in-frame rearrangements with V and J assigned. A fraction of the clones does not appear; measured against another copy, unresolved V genes explain less than half of the discrepancy, and the remainder lacks a known reason. V and J calls plus clone size are reproduced from that table; the DNA served to infer D and trimming. This sample lists some 250,000 clones; approximately 88% were detected once. The ten largest account for about 0.65% of the sample.

The sample consisted of peripheral blood. The sequence came from a human donor in a cohort sampled during active COVID-19. Recombination connected TRBV11-2 to TRBJ1-4; TRBD1 is possibly the D segment (6 matching bases). The base sequence is TGTGCCAGCAGCGGCCTCCGGGACAAAGAGCAGAATGAAAAACTGTTTTTT. This codes for CASSGLRDKEQNEKLFF.